The present T cell receptor (beta chain) was sequenced within a study of a mutant IDH1 vaccine in newly diagnosed glioma. Study at large: Antecedent treatment encompassed radiotherapy, temozolomide, or their combination; the majority received both. General observations from the study: Top peripheral T cell clonotype shifts appeared unrelated to pseudoprogression.

The CDR3 consists of 14 residues. V was clipped by 0 bases and J by 4 bases, with 9 bases between them. Germline loops: CDR1 MNHEY, CDR2 SVGAGI. The time point was: baseline, week 1 (first vaccination visit). Indicated treatment: pre-vaccination baseline after standard-of-care therapy. Tumors from donors were new WHO grade 3 or 4 IDH1-mutant astrocytomas with ATRX loss. Repertoires were generated with immunoSEQ multiplex PCR, while TCRdb's copy carries only in-frame clones and drops some. The sample has approximately 35,000 clones, roughly nine tenths seen once. This clone was picked up one time. Its antigen remains unknown.

This chain joins TRBV6-5 and TRBJ1-2; D remains unclear. The sequencing here drew on PBMCs, taken from a glioma patient treated with radiotherapy, temozolomide or both. This receptor was taken from a middle-aged woman with glioma. The CDR3 loop is CASSYSREGYGYTF. For the CDR3, the DNA is TGTGCCAGCAGTTACTCTCGGGAGGGCTATGGCTACACCTTC.